Each of the 31 T cell receptor beta chains below was sequenced from the same sample in a study of shared clonotypes between healthy human individuals (dated by TCRdb to about 2020). Library creation used the immunoSEQ multiplex PCR assay. What TCRdb holds here is the immuneACCESS table cut down to in-frame rearrangements. Part of the clones is not present; checked against another copy, under half of the missing clones reflect an unresolved V gene, and the others are unexplained. This sample lists 470,000 or so clones; more than 75% were detected once. The ten largest clonotypes hold more than 10% of the sample. The sample was PBMCs. These receptors were collected from a woman aged 35 to 49 in good health. Some clones in this sample may be carry-over from other donors' samples.

With respect to this clone: The junction shows a germline mismatch at one end, possibly a read error. The sample has other DNA sequences that encode this CDR3 too. J is TRBJ1-5 and V is TRBV29-1; D remains ambiguous. The CDR3 covers 12 residues. Germline V gene data show CDR1 as SQVTM and CDR2 as ANQGSEA. CDR3 sequence (DNA): TGCAGTGTTGTGGCGGACAATCAGCCCCAGCATTTT. Encoded protein: CSVVADNQPQHF.

This clone was counted a few times. V usage is TRBV19 and J usage is TRBJ2-6, with D possibly being TRBD2 (6 bases). The CDR3 loop spans 16 amino acids. CDR1 is LNHDA and CDR2 is SQIVND in the germline V gene (reference sequence). Trimming took 7 bases from V and 1 from J, leaving 14 bases between them. The DNA of the CDR3 is TGTGCCAGTACCCTTGACGGGGGTTCTGGGGCCAACGTCCTGACTTTC. Translation gives CASTLDGGSGANVLTF.

The chain combines TRBV5-1 with TRBJ1-1; D not certain. Trimming took 5 bases from V and 5 from J, leaving 13 bases between them. This CDR3 region has 13 residues. Germline V gene data show CDR1 as SGHRS and CDR2 as YFSETQ. The CDR3 bases are TGCGCCAGCAGGACGGCGGTGGGGACTGAAGCTTTCTTT. It codes for CASRTAVGTEAFF.

Notes on this clone: One end of the junction does not line up with germline, which may come from a read error. The chain couples TRBV28 to TRBJ2-7; 7 bases align to TRBD2. CDR1 and CDR2 (germline): MDHEN, SYDVKM. The length of the CDR3 is 13 residues. In DNA, the CDR3 is TGTGCCAGCAGTTTATCACCACTAGCGCCCCCGACCTTC. It specifies CASSLSPLAPPTF.

The CDR3 loop reads CASSFSGTQPQHF. CDR3 bases: TGTGCCAGCAGCTTCTCGGGGACTCAGCCCCAGCATTTT. The chain combines TRBV5-5 with TRBJ1-5; possible D gene TRBD1, 5 bases. V was pared by 2 bases and J by 6 bases, with 9 bases between. The V gene's germline CDR1 is SGHKS and CDR2 YYEKEE (reference sequence). The CDR3 is made up of 13 amino acids.

This sequence joins TRBV5-1 and TRBJ2-2; 8 nucleotides match TRBD1. V gave up 0 bases and J gave up 6 bases; unmatched junction bases: 10. CDR3 length equals 17 residues. Germline lookup yields CDR1 SGHRS and CDR2 YFSETQ. The CDR3 nucleotides are TGCGCCAGCAGCTTGGTTTCAGGGGGCAGCGGCGCCGGGGAGCTGTTTTTT. Translating it yields CASSLVSGGSGAGELFF.

This clone was seen only once. The rearrangement joins TRBV18 to TRBJ2-7; 10 bases line up with TRBD1. V was pared by 0 bases and J by 6 bases, with 5 bases of the junction left unmatched. The CDR3 extends over 15 amino acids. Looked up from germline, CDR1 is KGHSH and CDR2 is LQKENI. DNA for the CDR3: TGTGCCAGCTCACCACCGGGACAGGGGACGGGCGAGCAGTACTTC. Protein: CASSPPGQGTGEQYF.

This clone appeared once. The chain has TRBV7-8 and TRBJ2-7; D is perhaps TRBD2 (5 bases). This CDR3 has 13 residues. Trimming took 2 bases from V and 3 from J, leaving 8 bases between them. Germline V gene sequence: CDR1 SGHVS, CDR2 FQNEAQ. In nucleotides, the CDR3 is TGTGCCAGCAGCTTACTAGGGAGCTACGAGCAGTACTTC. Translation gives CASSLLGSYEQYF. Filled out from reference TRBV7-8 and TRBJ2-7, the complete variable domain reads GAGVSQSPRYKVAKRGQDVALRCDPISGHVSLFWYQQALGQGPEFLTYFQNEAQLDKSGLPSDRFFAERPEGSVSTLKIQRTQQEDSAVYLCASSLLGSYEQYFGPGTRLTVT.

The chain employs TRBV10-3 and TRBJ2-3; 7 bases line up with TRBD1. The V segment lost 7 bases and the J segment 5 bases; nucleotides outside the gene matches: 9. This CDR3 has 14 residues. Germline V gene lookup returns CDR1 ENHRY and CDR2 SYGVKD. CDR3 DNA: TGTGCCATCAAGACAGGGACCACCGGAGATACGCAGTATTTT. Protein sequence: CAIKTGTTGDTQYF.

In this sample, this clone turned up once. The rearrangement joins TRBV6-6 to TRBJ2-7; D is unclear. The germline V gene encodes CDR1 MNHNY and CDR2 SVGAGI (reference sequence). V was cut by 0 bases and J by 4 bases, with 10 bases left in between. This CDR3 region has 14 residues. The DNA of the CDR3 is TGTGCCAGCAGTTACTCTGGGGAAAGGTACGAGCAGTACTTC. It codes for CASSYSGERYEQYF.

This clone was observed many times. J is TRBJ2-2 and V is TRBV6-1, with D perhaps being TRBD1 or TRBD2 (5 bases each). V was cut by 5 bases and J by 8 bases, with 15 bases left in between. The CDR3 contains 14 residues. The germline gives CDR1 MNHNS, CDR2 SASEGT. CDR3 bases: TGTGCCAGCAGTTCTGAGGGGAGTTTGGGGGAGCTGTTTTTT. It codes for CASSSEGSLGELFF.

V gene TRBV6-1 combines with J gene TRBJ1-1, with D possibly TRBD1 on 5 matching bases. V lost 7 bases to trimming and J lost 8 bases, with 23 bases between them. This CDR3 comprises 15 residues. Germline lookup yields CDR1 MNHNS and CDR2 SASEGT. The CDR3 DNA follows: TGTGCCAGCAAGCTCGAAGGACTTATGGGGACCGAAGCTTTCTTT. Translating gives CASKLEGLMGTEAFF.

This clone showed up just a few times. The rearrangement joins TRBV6-4 to TRBJ2-5; maybe TRBD1 (5 bases). The CDR3 is made up of 13 amino acids. Germline CDR1 and CDR2: MRHNA and SNTAGT. V was cut by 4 bases and J by 4 bases, with 10 bases left in between. The CDR3 is CASSGQRGETQYF. In DNA, the CDR3 is TGTGCCAGCAGTGGCCAAAGGGGAGAGACCCAGTACTTC.

This rearrangement joins TRBV11-2 to TRBJ2-7; D perhaps matches TRBD1 (5 bases). Germline CDR1 is SGHAT and CDR2 is FQNNGV. This CDR3 contains 15 residues. The V end lost 3 bases, the J end lost 5 bases, and 17 bases lay between the germline ends. For the CDR3, the DNA is TGTGCCAGCAGCTTGATTCAGGGAATGGGGAACGAGCAGTACTTC. Protein product: CASSLIQGMGNEQYF.

This clone appeared a few times. This sequence joins TRBV10-2 and TRBJ2-3; no firm D call. Trimming took 0 bases from V and 9 from J, leaving 10 bases between them. The CDR3 is 13 amino acids. Germline CDR1 WSHSY, CDR2 SAAADI. DNA for the CDR3: TGCGCCAGCAGTGAGTCGTGGGAACAAACGCAGTATTTT. Translation gives CASSESWEQTQYF.

The rearrangement links TRBV10-3 to TRBJ1-1; D perhaps matches TRBD1 (6 bases). The CDR3 has 13 amino acids. Germline V CDR1 and CDR2: ENHRY, SYGVKD. Trimming took 6 bases from V and 1 from J, leaving 9 bases between them. The CDR3 nucleotides read TGTGCCATCAGGACAGGAACGAACACTGAAGCTTTCTTT. Its translation is CAIRTGTNTEAFF.

With regard to this clone: This sample also contains other DNA sequences that code for the same CDR3. This chain joins TRBV7-3 and TRBJ2-1, with 11 positions matching TRBD2. V trimming: 5 bases; J trimming: 4 bases; junction bases outside the gene matches: 1. This CDR3 is built from 14 residues. Germline loops: CDR1 SGHTA, CDR2 FQGTGA. The CDR3 region is CASSPSGRYNEQFF. CDR3 nucleotide sequence: TGTGCCAGCAGCCCTAGCGGGAGGTACAATGAGCAGTTCTTC.

This rearrangement joins TRBV11-2 to TRBJ2-1; 7 bases align to TRBD2. Germline V gene lookup returns CDR1 SGHAT and CDR2 FQNNGV. Trimming at V came to 5 bases and at J to 8 bases, leaving 21 bases not matched to a gene. This CDR3 is built from 18 residues. CDR3 nucleotides: TGTGCCAGCAGCCTCCCCCTTAAGACTAGCAATGGGCAAGATGAGCAGTTCTTC. Translation gives CASSLPLKTSNGQDEQFF.

The chain has TRBV28 and TRBJ2-1, with D possibly called TRBD1 or TRBD2 (6 bases each). Germline lookup yields CDR1 MDHEN and CDR2 SYDVKM. The CDR3 totals 15 residues. Trimming cost V 4 bases and J 6 bases, with 16 bases left between them. The CDR3: CASSSGAAAGNEQFF. The CDR3 coding sequence is TGTGCCAGCAGTTCGGGGGCCGCAGCGGGCAATGAGCAGTTCTTC.

This chain joins TRBV5-4 and TRBJ2-7; D remains unclear. Per germline, CDR1 SGHNT and CDR2 YYREEE (reference sequence). Deletions cut 4 bases from V and 7 bases from J, with 15 bases between. The CDR3 runs to 13 residues. CDR3 residues: CASSQSPQGEQYF. DNA for the CDR3: TGTGCCAGCAGCCAATCCCCGCAAGGGGAGCAGTACTTC.

The chain uses TRBV5-1 and TRBJ2-3; D not certain. The CDR3 totals 14 residues. The germline V gene encodes CDR1 SGHRS and CDR2 YFSETQ. Trimming took off 2 bases at V and 6 bases at J, with 13 bases between the two ends. Written as DNA, the CDR3 is TGCGCCAGCAGCTTTGGGCAGGTTGAGGATACGCAGTATTTT. Protein sequence: CASSFGQVEDTQYF.

The rearrangement uses TRBV27 and TRBJ2-1, with 7 nucleotides matching TRBD2. The CDR3 is made up of 16 amino acids. Germline V CDR1 and CDR2: MNHEY, SMNVEV (reference sequence). V was pared by 5 bases and J by 6 bases, with 13 bases of the junction left unmatched. The CDR3 coding sequence is TGTGCCAGCAGTCCCCTGGGACTAACGGCGGGCAATGAGCAGTTCTTC. Translating it yields CASSPLGLTAGNEQFF.

In this sample, this clone turned up many times. The CDR3 nucleotides read TGTGCCATCAGCGAACAGGAAAATCAGCCCCAGCATTTT. It is translated as CAISEQENQPQHF. V and J are TRBV10-3 and TRBJ1-5; TRBD1 might be the D (5 bases). Germline lookup yields CDR1 ENHRY and CDR2 SYGVKD. CDR3 length equals 13 residues. The V gene lost 6 bases and the J gene lost 4 bases, with 10 bases spanning the gap.

This clone was counted many times. The rearrangement uses TRBV4-2 and TRBJ2-1; a possible D gene is TRBD2 (6 bases). The CDR3 runs 15 residues. V was clipped by 0 bases and J by 5 bases, with 11 bases between them. Germline lookup yields CDR1 LGHNA and CDR2 YNFKEQ. CDR3 region: CASSQDLGGHNEQFF. CDR3 in DNA: TGTGCCAGCAGCCAAGATCTCGGGGGACACAATGAGCAGTTCTTC.

A few counts support this clone. The chain employs TRBV20-1 and TRBJ2-1; tentative D call: TRBD1 (6 bases). V gave up 8 bases and J gave up 4 bases, with 9 bases separating them. CDR1 DFQATT and CDR2 SNEGSKA come from the germline V gene (reference sequence). The CDR3 loop spans 11 amino acids. The CDR3 loop reads CSPQGYNEQFF. For the CDR3, the DNA is TGCAGTCCACAGGGATACAATGAGCAGTTCTTC.

This clone has only one observation. The V call is TRBV10-3, the J call TRBJ2-5; 9 bases map to TRBD1. V lost 4 bases, J lost 5 bases, and 8 bases stayed unmatched. Germline assignment: CDR1 ENHRY and CDR2 SYGVKD. CDR3 length equals 15 residues. CDR3 amino acids: CAISGPTGGRETQYF. The CDR3 DNA sequence: TGTGCCATCAGTGGTCCGACAGGGGGTAGGGAGACCCAGTACTTC.

This sequence joins TRBV5-1 and TRBJ2-7; 15 bases agree with TRBD2. The CDR3 length is 17 residues. The V and J ends lost 0 bases and 2 bases, in that order; junction bases with no gene match: 3. Germline V lookup: CDR1 SGHRS, CDR2 YFSETQ. This CDR3 is CASSLGRTSGRAYEQYF. CDR3 coding DNA: TGCGCCAGCAGCTTGGGCCGGACTAGCGGGAGGGCCTACGAGCAGTACTTC.

The sample holds a few counts of this clone. The V gene is TRBV4-1, the J gene TRBJ1-2; tentative D call: TRBD1 (5 bases). The germline gives CDR1 MGHRA, CDR2 YSYEKL. CDR3 length: 15 residues. V was cut by 0 bases and J by 0 bases, with 8 bases left in between. The CDR3 DNA is TGCGCCAGCAGCCAAGATGAGACAGCTAACTATGGCTACACCTTC. This gives the protein CASSQDETANYGYTF.

This sequence joins TRBV10-1 and TRBJ2-2; 8 bases are a match to TRBD1. CDR1 is WNHNN, CDR2 SYGVQD, per germline (reference sequence). V shed 0 bases, J shed 0 bases, and the junction held 3 bases outside the gene matches. The CDR3 loop spans 17 amino acids. CDR3 sequence reads: CASSESPDRANTGELFF. CDR3 nucleotides: TGCGCCAGCAGTGAGTCCCCGGACAGGGCGAACACCGGGGAGCTGTTTTTT.

The V gene is TRBV7-2, the J gene TRBJ1-2; no reliable D call. Germline V gene sequence: CDR1 SGHTA, CDR2 FQGNSA. This CDR3 comprises 14 residues. Trimming removed 5 bases at V and 8 bases at J, with 18 bases between. DNA of the CDR3: TGTGCCAGCAGCCCCCTTATAGCCCTCCCAGGCTACACCTTC. This sequence encodes CASSPLIALPGYTF.

The chain has TRBV6-1 and TRBJ1-2; D may be TRBD1 (5 bases). V was cut by 3 bases and J by 8 bases, with 13 bases left in between. The CDR3 runs to 13 residues. Germline CDR1 reads MNHNS; CDR2 reads SASEGT. The CDR3 loop reads CASSETWGYGYTF. The CDR3 DNA follows: TGTGCCAGCAGTGAGACCTGGGGGTACGGCTACACCTTC.